This is a list of T cell receptor beta chains from one sample in a study of Ad26.COV2.S vaccination and SARS-CoV-2 variants. Produced via immunoSEQ multiplex PCR; TCRdb's table is partial and in-frame only. Among some 520,000 clones listed, approximately 90% were seen once. Material: peripheral blood, obtained in a trial of Ad26.COV2.S vaccine versus placebo. The source of these receptors is a person aged 18-60 years who received the Ad26.COV2.S COVID-19 vaccine or a placebo. CDR3s include the opening cysteine and the closing phenylalanine or tryptophan. A D gene is named only where the DNA matches it firmly. Size is stated for part of the rows, as once, few or many counts, or as a class when the clone is expanded.

J: TRBJ2-5
V: TRBV11-2
D: -
size: -
CDR3: CASSRGLPQETQYF
DNA: TGTGCCAGCAGCCGGGGACTGCCTCAAGAGACCCAGTACTTC

J: TRBJ2-2
V: TRBV5-1
D: -
size: -
CDR3: CASSLGPGARDELFF
DNA: TGCGCCAGCAGCTTGGGTCCGGGGGCCAGGGACGAGCTGTTTTTT

J: TRBJ2-1
V: TRBV28
D: TRBD1
size: few
CDR3: CASRGTGGRYNEQFF
DNA: TGTGCCAGCAGGGGAACAGGGGGACGGTACAATGAGCAGTTCTTC

J: TRBJ2-2
V: TRBV29-1
D: -
size: -
CDR3: CSVEIGGTTTGELFF
DNA: TGCAGCGTTGAAATAGGGGGAACGACCACCGGGGAGCTGTTTTTT

J: TRBJ2-1
V: TRBV6-2/TRBV6-3
D: TRBD1
size: -
CDR3: CASSYPRGSYNEQFF
DNA: TGTGCCAGCAGTTACCCCAGGGGGTCCTACAATGAGCAGTTCTTC

J: TRBJ2-5
V: TRBV9
D: TRBD2
size: once
CDR3: CASSREGMGETQYF
DNA: TGTGCCAGTTCGCGGGAGGGGATGGGCGAGACCCAGTACTTC

J: TRBJ2-5
V: TRBV5-4
D: TRBD1
size: -
CDR3: CASSSYDREETQYF
DNA: TGTGCCAGCAGCTCCTATGACAGGGAAGAGACCCAGTACTTC

J: TRBJ1-2
V: TRBV5-1
D: TRBD1
size: -
CDR3: CASSPGGARSDGYTF
DNA: TGCGCCAGCAGCCCAGGGGGGGCGCGGTCGGATGGCTACACCTTC

J: TRBJ2-3
V: TRBV11-3
D: TRBD2
size: -
CDR3: CASSGRAGTDTQYF
DNA: TGTGCCAGCAGCGGGAGGGCCGGCACAGATACGCAGTATTTT

J: TRBJ2-3
V: TRBV7-2
D: TRBD1
size: -
CDR3: CASSQGTGGGTQYF
DNA: TGTGCCAGCAGCCAAGGGACAGGGGGAGGTACGCAGTATTTT

J: TRBJ2-1
V: TRBV5-1
D: TRBD2
size: -
CDR3: CASSPSGSKNNEQFF
DNA: TGCGCCAGCAGCCCCAGCGGGAGTAAAAACAATGAGCAGTTCTTC

J: TRBJ1-1
V: TRBV11-2
D: -
size: -
CDR3: CASSLVQIGRTEAFF
DNA: TGTGCCAGCAGCTTAGTTCAGATAGGGAGGACTGAAGCTTTCTTT

J: TRBJ2-3
V: TRBV5-1
D: TRBD1
size: -
CDR3: CASSLLGQGADTQYF
DNA: TGCGCCAGCAGCTTGCTTGGACAGGGCGCAGATACGCAGTATTTT

J: TRBJ2-5
V: TRBV11-2
D: -
size: -
CDR3: CASSYGWFRQETQYF
DNA: TGTGCCAGCAGCTACGGGTGGTTCCGCCAAGAGACCCAGTACTTC

J: TRBJ2-1
V: TRBV5-4
D: -
size: -
CDR3: CASSSTRGNEQFF
DNA: TGTGCCAGCAGCTCTACCCGGGGCAATGAGCAGTTCTTC

J: TRBJ2-7
V: TRBV27
D: -
size: -
CDR3: CASSLPTGEQYF
DNA: TGTGCCAGCAGTCTCCCTACGGGCGAGCAGTACTTC

J: TRBJ2-1
V: TRBV9
D: -
size: -
CDR3: CASSVEGGGLRNEQFF
DNA: TGTGCCAGCAGCGTAGAGGGAGGGGGCTTAAGGAATGAGCAGTTCTTC

J: TRBJ2-4
V: TRBV14
D: -
size: -
CDR3: CASSQGFGSIQYF
DNA: TGTGCCAGCAGCCAGGGGTTCGGCAGCATTCAGTACTTC

J: TRBJ1-2
V: TRBV27
D: TRBD1
size: -
CDR3: CASSGDRVYGYTF
DNA: TGTGCCAGCAGTGGGGACAGGGTCTATGGCTACACCTTC

J: TRBJ1-6
V: TRBV6-5
D: TRBD1
size: -
CDR3: CASSLGWDRKNSPLHF
DNA: TGTGCCAGCAGTTTGGGATGGGACAGGAAAAATTCACCCCTCCACTTT

J: TRBJ2-7
V: TRBV7-8
D: -
size: -
CDR3: CASSLGGTYEQYF
DNA: TGTGCCAGCAGCTTAGGAGGAACCTACGAGCAGTACTTC

J: TRBJ2-1
V: TRBV10-3
D: -
size: -
CDR3: CAISIGTKVDEQFF
DNA: TGTGCCATCAGCATAGGTACAAAGGTGGATGAGCAGTTCTTC

J: TRBJ2-1
V: TRBV6-5
D: -
size: -
CDR3: CASSYSGAHNEQFF
DNA: TGTGCCAGCAGTTACTCGGGGGCCCACAATGAGCAGTTCTTC

J: TRBJ1-2
V: TRBV27
D: TRBD1
size: -
CDR3: CASSFGQGYGYTF
DNA: TGTGCCAGCAGTTTCGGACAGGGGTATGGCTACACCTTC

J: TRBJ1-1
V: TRBV7-3
D: -
size: -
CDR3: CASSLLGGGTEAFF
DNA: TGTGCCAGCAGCTTACTCGGAGGCGGCACTGAAGCTTTCTTT

J: TRBJ2-7
V: TRBV18
D: TRBD1
size: -
CDR3: CASSGQGLTEQYF
DNA: TGTGCCAGCTCCGGACAGGGATTGACCGAGCAGTACTTC

J: TRBJ2-7
V: TRBV24-1
D: -
size: -
CDR3: CATSDLRKTGRLSYEQYF
DNA: TGTGCCACCAGTGATTTGCGTAAAACAGGGAGATTGTCCTACGAGCAGTACTTC

J: TRBJ1-6
V: TRBV6-2/TRBV6-3
D: -
size: -
CDR3: CASSLQYSPLHF
DNA: TGTGCCAGCAGCCTCCAGTATTCACCCCTCCACTTT

J: TRBJ1-1
V: TRBV5-1
D: -
size: -
CDR3: CASSLVPGSRNTEAFF
DNA: TGCGCCAGCAGCTTGGTTCCAGGGTCTAGGAACACTGAAGCTTTCTTT

J: TRBJ2-7
V: TRBV7-2
D: -
size: few
CDR3: CASSLSLGLYEQYF
DNA: TGTGCCAGCAGCTTATCTCTAGGATTGTACGAGCAGTACTTC

J: TRBJ2-1
V: TRBV6-5
D: -
size: few
CDR3: CASSYTYNEQFF
DNA: TGTGCCAGCAGTTACACCTACAATGAGCAGTTCTTC

J: TRBJ2-5
V: TRBV6-5
D: -
size: once
CDR3: CASKDPLGTQYF
DNA: TGTGCCAGTAAAGACCCACTCGGGACCCAGTACTTC

J: TRBJ1-3
V: TRBV15
D: -
size: -
CDR3: CATSRALGNTIYF
DNA: TGTGCCACCAGCAGAGCACTAGGAAACACCATATATTTT

J: TRBJ1-1
V: TRBV6-5
D: -
size: -
CDR3: CASFTALLTEAFF
DNA: TGTGCCAGTTTCACGGCGCTCCTCACTGAAGCTTTCTTT

J: TRBJ2-1
V: TRBV20-1
D: -
size: -
CDR3: CSASRQGNEQFF
DNA: TGCAGTGCTAGTCGGCAGGGCAATGAGCAGTTCTTC

J: TRBJ1-1
V: TRBV5-1
D: -
size: -
CDR3: CASSLYGGMNTEAFF
DNA: TGCGCCAGCAGTTTGTATGGGGGCATGAACACTGAAGCTTTCTTT

J: TRBJ2-3
V: TRBV7-2
D: TRBD1
size: -
CDR3: CASSWRDRQTDTQYF
DNA: TGTGCCAGCAGCTGGCGGGACAGGCAGACAGATACGCAGTATTTT